Below, one T cell receptor beta chain is given with its context. Its antigen is currently unknown. This sample stems from a study of cytomegalovirus exposure and HLA in healthy donors. Study-level information: The same platform was used for the 120 validation repertoires and the approximately 670 first-cohort repertoires, a later analysis reported. Findings and limits, study-wide: Subsequent analysis showed first-cohort TCR clusters tending to co-occur in roughly 130 validation repertoires.

The donors were members of the roughly 120-subject validation cohort (separate from the approximately 670-subject first cohort). Generated by immunoSEQ multiplex PCR, the TCRdb table keeps only in-frame clones and is missing some. The sample contains fewer than 250,000 clones, roughly 83% of which appear only once. This sequence originates from a woman aged 25 to 39 in good health and CMV-seropositive. Input material: PBMCs.

CDR3 in amino acids: CASSSGTKETQYF. The DNA of the CDR3 is TGTGCCAGCAGCAGCGGAACGAAAGAGACCCAGTACTTC. The chain links TRBV9 to TRBJ2-5; D may be TRBD2 (5 bases). V lost 4 bases to trimming and J lost 3 bases, with 10 bases between them. The germline CDR1 and CDR2 sequences are SGDLS and YYNGEE. The CDR3 runs 13 residues.